These 2 T cell receptor beta chains share one sample of origin, sequenced in a study of T cell clonality in common variable immunodeficiency. Clones were sequenced by immunoSEQ multiplex PCR, and TCRdb holds only the in-frame ones, with some missing. Found here are over 45,000 clones, no singletons; the ten largest cover about 1.7%. The specimen sequenced was peripheral blood mononuclear cells. The receptors originated from a person aged 18 to 75 in good health.

This clone appeared many times. The read halts 3 residues ahead of the CDR3 end, with the missing end drawn from the germline J gene. V usage is TRBV19 and J usage is TRBJ1-1, with D perhaps matching TRBD1 (6 bases). With 7 bases removed from V and 3 bases from J, the gap between germline ends came to 18 bases. Germline CDR1 reads LNHDA; CDR2 reads SQIVND (reference sequence). The CDR3 consists of 15 residues. The CDR3 sequence: CASTEGGELHTEAFF. The CDR3 bases that were read are TGTGCCAGTACCGAGGGGGGGGAGTTGCACACTGAA.

As concerns this clone: The CDR3 goes on 3 residues after the read ends, and that part is filled in from the germline J gene. The genes are TRBV11-3 and TRBJ2-1; a weak D match, TRBD2 (6 bases). CDR3 length equals 15 residues. Germline V gene lookup returns CDR1 SGHNT and CDR2 YENEEA. V was clipped by 0 bases and J by 2 bases, with 8 bases between them. This chain's CDR3 is CASSLEAGPYNEQFF. The covered CDR3 bases are TGTGCCAGCAGCTTAGAAGCGGGCCCCTACAATGAG.